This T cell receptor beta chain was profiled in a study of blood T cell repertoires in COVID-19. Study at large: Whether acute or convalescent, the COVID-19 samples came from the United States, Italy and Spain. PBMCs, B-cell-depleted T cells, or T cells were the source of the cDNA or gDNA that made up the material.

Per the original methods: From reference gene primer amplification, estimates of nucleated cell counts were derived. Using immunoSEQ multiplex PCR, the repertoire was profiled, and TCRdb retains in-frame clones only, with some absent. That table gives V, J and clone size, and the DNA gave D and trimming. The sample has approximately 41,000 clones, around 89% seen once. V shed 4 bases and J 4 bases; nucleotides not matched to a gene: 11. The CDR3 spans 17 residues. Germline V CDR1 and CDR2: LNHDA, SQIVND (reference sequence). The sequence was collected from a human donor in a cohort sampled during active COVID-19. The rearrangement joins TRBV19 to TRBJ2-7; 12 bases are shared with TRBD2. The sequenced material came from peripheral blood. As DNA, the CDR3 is TGTGCCAGTAGTAACGTGCTAGCGGGAGGGCCGGGTTACGAGCAGTACTTC. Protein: CASSNVLAGGPGYEQYF.